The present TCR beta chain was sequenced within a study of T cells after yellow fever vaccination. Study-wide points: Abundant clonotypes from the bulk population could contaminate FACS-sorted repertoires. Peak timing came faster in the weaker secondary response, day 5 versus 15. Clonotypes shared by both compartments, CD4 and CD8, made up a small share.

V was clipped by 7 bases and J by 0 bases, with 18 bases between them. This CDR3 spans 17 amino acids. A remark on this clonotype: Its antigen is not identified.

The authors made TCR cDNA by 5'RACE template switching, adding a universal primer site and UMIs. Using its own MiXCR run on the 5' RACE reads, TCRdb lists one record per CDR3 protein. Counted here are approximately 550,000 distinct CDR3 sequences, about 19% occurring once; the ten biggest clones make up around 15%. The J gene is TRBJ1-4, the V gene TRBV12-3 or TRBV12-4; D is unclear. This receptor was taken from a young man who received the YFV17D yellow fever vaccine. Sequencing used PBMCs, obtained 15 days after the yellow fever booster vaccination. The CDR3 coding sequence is TGTGCCAGCACTCTAGGGTTTCTTGCCGCAACTAATGAAAAACTGTTTTTT. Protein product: CASTLGFLAATNEKLFF.